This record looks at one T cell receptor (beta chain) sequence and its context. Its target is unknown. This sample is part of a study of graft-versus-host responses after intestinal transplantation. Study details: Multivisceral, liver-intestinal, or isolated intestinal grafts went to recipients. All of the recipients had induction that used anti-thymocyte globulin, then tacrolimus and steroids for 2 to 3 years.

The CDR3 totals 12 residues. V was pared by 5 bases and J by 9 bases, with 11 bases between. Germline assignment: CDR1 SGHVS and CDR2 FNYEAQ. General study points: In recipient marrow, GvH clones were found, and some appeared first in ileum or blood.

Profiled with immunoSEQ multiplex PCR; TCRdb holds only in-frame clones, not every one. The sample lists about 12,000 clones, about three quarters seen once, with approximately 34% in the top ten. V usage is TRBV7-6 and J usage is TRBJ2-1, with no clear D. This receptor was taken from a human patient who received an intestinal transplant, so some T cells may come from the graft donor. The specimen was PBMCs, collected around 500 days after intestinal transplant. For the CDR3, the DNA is TGTGCCAGCAGCCCAATATCCGGTGAGCAGTTCTTC. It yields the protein CASSPISGEQFF.